A selection of T cell receptor beta chains follows, all from one sample in a study of T cells in Graves' hyperthyroidism and ophthalmopathy. Each CDR3 protein gets one entry after TCRdb re-called the multiplex PCR reads with MiXCR. This table has about 400,000 distinct CDR3 sequences, over 12% appearing once. Sequenced input: blood. These receptors were obtained from an older woman with Graves' ophthalmopathy. CDR3s include the opening cysteine and the closing phenylalanine or tryptophan. The D gene is left open where the match is weak. The size of a clone is reported for some rows only, either as once, few or many, or as a class for expanded clones.

J gene	clone size	D gene	V gene	CDR3 DNA	CDR3 protein
TRBJ1-1	many	TRBD1	TRBV11-1	TGTGCCAGCAGCCTCCGGGACAGGGAGGACGGTGAAGCTTTCTTT	CASSLRDREDGEAFF
TRBJ2-2	.	TRBD2	TRBV20-1	TGCAGTGCTAGTTCTGGACTAGCGCCCGGGGGCGGGGAGCTGTTTTTT	CSASSGLAPGGGELFF
TRBJ2-1	few	.	TRBV29-1	TGCAGCGGGGGACACTTACACAATGAGCAGTTCTTC	CSGGHLHNEQFF
TRBJ2-3	few	.	TRBV5-4	TGTGCCAGCAGCCGAGTGGGCGGAGGGGAAGATACGCAGTATTTT	CASSRVGGGEDTQYF
TRBJ2-3	many	.	TRBV11-2	TGTGCCAGCAGCTTAGTACAGGAGGGTACGCAGTATTTT	CASSLVQEGTQYF
TRBJ1-2	.	.	TRBV6-1	TGTGCCAGCAGAGGCAGCTATGGCTACACCTTC	CASRGSYGYTF
TRBJ2-1	many	TRBD2	TRBV20-1	TGCAGTGCTAAAACCTCTAGCGGGAGGGCCGTTCAGTTCTTC	CSAKTSSGRAVQFF
TRBJ2-5	many	.	TRBV7-2	TGTGCCAGCAGCTTAGGAGGGGCAGCTCAAGAGACCCAGTACTTC	CASSLGGAAQETQYF
TRBJ2-2	few	TRBD2	TRBV15	TGTGCCACCAGCAGCGGCGTCTCATCGGGCTGGACTAGCGGGAGAACCGGGGAGCTGTTTTTT	CATSSGVSSGWTSGRTGELFF
TRBJ1-5	few	.	TRBV6-1	TGTGCCAGCGGACATCAGCCCCAGCATTTT	CASGHQPQHF
TRBJ2-7	many	.	TRBV7-2	TGTGCCAGCAGCTTTGCCCCTCACCAGACAAACTACGAGCAGTACTTC	CASSFAPHQTNYEQYF
TRBJ2-7	few	TRBD2	TRBV5-8	TGTGCCAGCAGCGCCCGGGGGGGGTCTTACGAGCAGTACTTC	CASSARGGSYEQYF
TRBJ2-1	many	TRBD2	TRBV27	TGTGCCAGCAGGAGCGGGGTTACCTACAATGAGCAGTTCTTC	CASRSGVTYNEQFF
TRBJ2-3	many	TRBD2	TRBV28	TGTGCCAGCATGACCACCTTTAGCGGGAGTTATACGCAGTATTTT	CASMTTFSGSYTQYF
TRBJ2-5	many	.	TRBV10-1	TGCGCCAGCAGTGAGTCATTGGGAAAGGGCCAAGAGACCCAGTACTTC	CASSESLGKGQETQYF
TRBJ2-7	few	TRBD2	TRBV12-3/TRBV12-4	TGTGCCAGCAGTCTTCTACCGGGACTAGTGGGGTACGAGCAGTACTTC	CASSLLPGLVGYEQYF
TRBJ2-6	.	.	TRBV7-3	TGTGCCAGCAGCCGCGTACAGGTCTCTGGGGCCAACGTCCTGACTTTC	CASSRVQVSGANVLTF
TRBJ2-3	.	.	TRBV3-1	TGTGCCAGCAGCTTAGGAGGGCGAGATACGCGGTATTTT	CASSLGGRDTRYF
TRBJ2-7	many	TRBD2	TRBV3-1	TGTGCCAGCAGCCAAGATAGCGGGATGTACGAGCAGTACTTC	CASSQDSGMYEQYF
TRBJ1-2	.	TRBD1	TRBV3-1	TGTGCCAGCAGGAATGGACAGGGGGCCTATGGCTACACCTTC	CASRNGQGAYGYTF
TRBJ1-1	many	.	TRBV2	TGTGCCAGCACCGGGTCGGGATTGCGGAACACTGAAGCTTTCTTT	CASTGSGLRNTEAFF
TRBJ1-1	many	.	TRBV20-1	TGCAGTGCTAGAGGGGGGGACACTGAAGCTTTCTTT	CSARGGDTEAFF
TRBJ2-5	many	TRBD1	TRBV27	TGTGCCAGCAGTAAAAACAGGGGGCAGGGGACCCAGTACTTC	CASSKNRGQGTQYF
TRBJ2-1	many	TRBD2	TRBV15	TGTGCCACCAGCAGAGATGCCGGCGGACTAGCGGGAGCTGGTGAGCAGTTCTTC	CATSRDAGGLAGAGEQFF
TRBJ2-5	many	TRBD2	TRBV10-3	TGTGCCATCAGCCAACTAGCGGGAGGTGATGAGACCCAGTACTTC	CAISQLAGGDETQYF
TRBJ2-1	few	TRBD1	TRBV9	TGTGCCAGCAGCACAGGACAGGGGCGGAATGAGCAGTTCTTC	CASSTGQGRNEQFF
TRBJ2-7	many	.	TRBV28	TGTGCCAGCAGTTCCCCAGCTCGGATCGGACACGAGCAGTACTTC	CASSSPARIGHEQYF
TRBJ2-1	.	TRBD2	TRBV5-6	TGTGCCAGCAGCCTACTAGCGGATAGCTCCTACAATGAGCAGTTCTTC	CASSLLADSSYNEQFF
TRBJ2-5	many	.	TRBV6-1	TGTGCCAGCAGCCCAGGGATGGGGATCGAGACCCAGTACTTC	CASSPGMGIETQYF
TRBJ2-1	many	TRBD2	TRBV12-3/TRBV12-4	TGTGCCAGCAGTCTCGCGCTGGGGACTAACCACAATGAGCAGTTCTTC	CASSLALGTNHNEQFF
TRBJ2-7	.	.	TRBV30	TGTGCCTGGAGTGTACGGGGCGGGGTTTATAAAAACGAGCAGTACTTC	CAWSVRGGVYKNEQYF
TRBJ2-7	few	TRBD1	TRBV30	TGTGCCTGGAGTGTAAGGACAGGGTGGTACGAGCAGTACTTC	CAWSVRTGWYEQYF
TRBJ1-5	few	.	TRBV20-1	TGCAGTGCTAGAGATCTGGGGGGGGGCCAGCCCCAGCATTTT	CSARDLGGGQPQHF
TRBJ1-5	.	.	TRBV20-1	TGCAGTGCTAGAGTCTTGGGCAGCCCCTATAGCAATCAGCCCCAGCATTTT	CSARVLGSPYSNQPQHF
TRBJ1-5	many	.	TRBV6-1	TGTGCCAGCAGTTACTGGCCCTGGGGGCAGGAGATGAATCAGCCCCAGCATTTT	CASSYWPWGQEMNQPQHF
TRBJ2-2	.	TRBD1	TRBV30	TGTGCCTGGAGTGAGAAGGACAGGGGGTTCACCGGGGAGCTGTTTTTT	CAWSEKDRGFTGELFF
TRBJ2-7	many	.	TRBV20-1	TGCAGTGCTAGGGGGGGGGCTTCCTACGAGCAGTACTTC	CSARGGASYEQYF
TRBJ2-5	.	.	TRBV7-9	TGTGCCAGCAGCGTGAAAGGGGAGACCCAGTACTTC	CASSVKGETQYF
TRBJ1-6	many	TRBD1	TRBV2	TGTGCCAGATCGACAGGGGCAGGTTCACCCCTCCACTTT	CARSTGAGSPLHF
TRBJ2-1	many	TRBD2	TRBV5-1	TGCGCCAGCAGCACCGGACTAGCGGGAGGGTTCAACAATGAGCAGTTCTTC	CASSTGLAGGFNNEQFF
TRBJ1-2	many	TRBD1	TRBV30	TGTGCCTGGCATACAGGGGGCGCGAATGGCTACACCTTC	CAWHTGGANGYTF